Below, 15 T cell receptor beta chains from the same sample are listed, as sequenced in a study of OX40 agonist ivuxolimab in advanced cancers. Assay: immunoSEQ multiplex PCR; the TCRdb copy retains only in-frame clones and omits some. Among roughly 99,000 clones listed, under 95% were seen once. The sequencing used CD4+ or CD8+ T cells sorted from blood, collected in a trial of the OX40 agonist ivuxolimab. The receptor source for this set is an adult with an advanced solid tumor such as melanoma, head and neck, liver or kidney cancer.

This chain uses TRBV28 with TRBJ2-5; 8 positions agree with TRBD1. With V trimmed by 6 bases and J by 4 bases, 7 bases remained unmatched. The CDR3 is 14 amino acids. Looked up from germline, CDR1 is MDHEN and CDR2 is SYDVKM. The CDR3 reads CASSSPDRAETQYF. The CDR3 nucleotides read TGTGCCAGCAGCTCTCCGGACAGGGCAGAGACCCAGTACTTC. The full variable domain, completed using reference TRBV28 and TRBJ2-5, is DVKVTQSSRYLVKRTGEKVFLECVQDMDHENMFWYRQDPGLGLRLIYFSYDVKMKEKGDIPEGYSVSREKKERFSLILESASTNQTSMYLCASSSPDRAETQYFGPGTRLLVL.

The chain has TRBV9 and TRBJ1-1; 7 bases map to TRBD1. The CDR3 sequence is 18 residues long. With 4 bases clipped from V and 5 bases from J, the junction kept 20 bases outside the gene matches. Germline values: CDR1 SGDLS, CDR2 YYNGEE. CDR3: CASSPSTRQGPGKTEAFF. The CDR3 DNA follows: TGTGCCAGCAGCCCCAGTACTCGACAGGGCCCAGGGAAAACTGAAGCTTTCTTT. The full variable domain, in which reference TRBV9 and TRBJ1-1 provide the parts outside the CDR3, is DSGVTQTPKHLITATGQRVTLRCSPRSGDLSVYWYQQSLDQGLQFLIQYYNGEERAKGNILERFSAQQFPDLHSELNLSSLELGDSALYFCASSPSTRQGPGKTEAFFGQGTRLTVV.

This chain uses TRBV6-1 with TRBJ2-1, with 9 bases that match TRBD1. Losses at the gene ends were 0 bases for V and 6 bases for J; bases not matched to a gene: 15. This CDR3 spans 19 amino acids. Germline CDR1 and CDR2: MNHNS and SASEGT. CDR3 in amino acids: CASSEARGTGILGINEQFF. In nucleotides, the CDR3 is TGTGCCAGCAGTGAAGCGCGAGGGACAGGGATTTTAGGGATCAATGAGCAGTTCTTC.

The chain uses TRBV28 and TRBJ1-1; D unclear. The CDR3 is 13 amino acids. The germline CDR1 and CDR2 sequences are MDHEN and SYDVKM. Trimming removed 0 bases from V and 1 base from J, with 3 bases in between. DNA of the CDR3: TGTGCCAGCAGTTTATGGGAGAACACTGAAGCTTTCTTT. It codes for CASSLWENTEAFF.

The DNA for the CDR3 is TGTGCCAGCAGCCCTGGGATGAAGACCCAGTACTTC. Amino acid sequence: CASSPGMKTQYF. The rearrangement joins TRBV11-1 to TRBJ2-5; D not certain. V lost 5 bases and J 6 bases, leaving 10 bases between the germline ends. CDR3 length: 12 residues. Germline V gene sequence: CDR1 SGHAT, CDR2 FQDESV (reference sequence).

This clone was found once. The rearrangement links TRBV16 to TRBJ1-2, with TRBD1 as a possible D gene (5 bases). Germline V gene data show CDR1 as KGHSY and CDR2 as FQNENV. The V end lost 4 bases, the J end lost 4 bases, and 16 bases lay between the germline ends. The CDR3 consists of 15 residues. For the CDR3, the DNA is TGTGCCAGCAGCCCCCTGGATCAGGGCTTCTATGGCTACACCTTC. Amino acids: CASSPLDQGFYGYTF.

The chain combines TRBV19 with TRBJ1-4, with D unresolved. CDR1 is LNHDA, CDR2 SQIVND, per germline (reference sequence). Trimming took 6 bases from V and 0 from J, leaving 11 bases between them. The CDR3 covers 15 residues. The CDR3, as DNA: TGTGCCAGTAGGAAAGGGAGTTCAACTAATGAAAAACTGTTTTTT. It encodes CASRKGSSTNEKLFF.

The gene calls are TRBV19 and TRBJ2-1; no clear D. The CDR3 runs to 13 residues. CDR1 is LNHDA, CDR2 SQIVND, per germline (reference sequence). The V end was cut by 5 bases, the J end by 6 bases, with 11 bases between. The CDR3 protein is CASSPPSSNEQFF. The CDR3, as DNA: TGTGCCAGTAGTCCCCCATCGTCCAATGAGCAGTTCTTC.

The chain couples TRBV9 to TRBJ2-7; 11 nucleotides agree with TRBD1. Germline V lookup: CDR1 SGDLS, CDR2 YYNGEE. Losses at the gene ends were 3 bases for V and 4 bases for J; bases not matched to a gene: 3. The CDR3 is 14 residues long. CDR3 sequence (DNA): TGTGCCAGCAGCGCCGGGACAGGGGGGTACGAGCAGTACTTC. Amino acids: CASSAGTGGYEQYF.

This chain links TRBV5-1 with TRBJ1-2; D is possibly TRBD1 (6 bases). In germline, CDR1 is SGHRS, CDR2 YFSETQ. The V gene lost 5 bases and the J gene lost 0 bases, with 11 bases spanning the gap. The CDR3 totals 14 residues. CDR3 in amino acids: CASRPRTANYGYTF. CDR3 DNA: TGCGCCAGCAGACCTAGGACAGCTAACTATGGCTACACCTTC.

The genes are TRBV6-1 and TRBJ2-5, with D perhaps being TRBD1 or TRBD2 (5 bases each). Trimming cost V 1 base and J 5 bases, with 8 bases left between them. This CDR3 contains 13 residues. Germline V gene sequence: CDR1 MNHNS, CDR2 SASEGT. The CDR3 nucleotides read TGTGCCAGCAGTGAAGGGGACCGGGAGACCCAGTACTTC. It yields the protein CASSEGDRETQYF.

V and J are TRBV4-1 and TRBJ1-1, with 8 positions matching TRBD1. V lost 3 bases, J lost 3 bases, and 9 bases stayed unmatched. This CDR3 spans 16 amino acids. CDR1 and CDR2 from the germline V gene are MGHRA and YSYEKL. The chain's CDR3 is CASSQAPGQVDTEAFF. The CDR3 region has the DNA TGCGCCAGCAGCCAGGCTCCGGGACAGGTGGACACTGAAGCTTTCTTT.

The V and J genes are TRBV5-1 and TRBJ2-2; 9 nucleotides line up with TRBD2. The V gene's germline CDR1 is SGHRS and CDR2 YFSETQ. The CDR3 sequence is 16 residues long. The V gene end was trimmed by 4 bases and the J gene end by 4 bases; junction bases not matched to a gene: 8. The CDR3 DNA sequence: TGCGCCAGCAGCCTGATAGCGGGAGAAGGCACCGGGGAGCTGTTTTTT. Encoded protein: CASSLIAGEGTGELFF.

The V and J genes are TRBV29-1 and TRBJ2-1; no clear D. The germline V and J ends were trimmed by 3 bases and 3 bases, with 9 bases remaining between them. The CDR3 sequence is 13 residues long. Germline CDR1 and CDR2: SQVTM and ANQGSEA. Here the CDR3 reads CSVDRGSYNEQFF. CDR3 DNA sequence: TGCAGCGTTGATAGAGGCAGCTACAATGAGCAGTTCTTC.

V usage is TRBV30 and J usage is TRBJ1-2; 8 bases are a match to TRBD1. After removal of 3 bases from V and 8 bases from J, the junction contained 8 bases not matched to a gene. The CDR3 is 13 amino acids. Per germline, CDR1 GTSNPN and CDR2 SVGIG (reference sequence). The CDR3 protein is CAWRPTGVGGYTF. The CDR3 DNA follows: TGTGCCTGGAGGCCGACAGGGGTTGGAGGCTACACCTTC.